The 19 T cell receptor beta chains listed next were all sequenced from one sample in a study of CD8 T cells in ankylosing spondylitis. No antigen is known for these receptors. TCRdb re-analysed the 5' RACE reads in MiXCR, keeping a single row per CDR3 protein. Of approximately 540,000 distinct CDR3 sequences in the sample, roughly 13% were seen once. The study, taken as a whole, reports: Characteristic, it appeared, of ankylosing spondylitis blood was a TCR beta motif of eight or nine highly homologous variants.

Material for sequencing was blood, either unsorted or a sorted T cell fraction (not recorded which). These receptors were obtained from a male donor with ankylosing spondylitis.

This clonotype was detected a few times. This rearrangement joins TRBV11-2 to TRBJ1-2, with 7 bases matching TRBD1. The CDR3 has 14 amino acids. The junction had 5 bases not matched to a gene; V was cut back by 5 bases and J by 2 bases. Germline assignment: CDR1 SGHAT and CDR2 FQNNGV. Here the CDR3 DNA reads TGTGCCAGCAGCGGACCGGGACAGAACTATGGCTACACCTTC. This codes for CASSGPGQNYGYTF.

The chain combines TRBV5-5 with TRBJ1-2, with 7 positions matching TRBD1. The CDR3 sequence is 15 residues long. Germline lookup yields CDR1 SGHKS and CDR2 YYEKEE (reference sequence). The V gene end was trimmed by 3 bases and the J gene end by 8 bases; junction bases not matched to a gene: 13. The CDR3 region is CASSSDRTGGGGYTF. Written as DNA, the CDR3 is TGTGCCAGCAGCTCTGATAGGACAGGCGGCGGGGGCTACACCTTC.

The genes are TRBV27 and TRBJ2-1; the D gene could be TRBD1 or TRBD2 (6 bases each). Looked up from germline, CDR1 is MNHEY and CDR2 is SMNVEV (reference sequence). V was shortened by 8 bases and J by 6 bases, with 14 bases between the two germline ends. The CDR3 has 13 amino acids. CDR3 in amino acids: CASSRRGVNEQFF. DNA for the CDR3: TGTGCCAGCTCGAGGAGGGGGGTCAATGAGCAGTTCTTC.

This clonotype has just a few counts. This chain joins TRBV28 and TRBJ2-7; D is tentatively TRBD1 or TRBD2 (5 bases each). The germline V gene has CDR1 MDHEN and CDR2 SYDVKM. Deletions cut 8 bases from V and 4 bases from J, with 12 bases between. CDR3 length: 12 residues. The CDR3 here is CASGTAFYEQYF. For the CDR3, the DNA is TGTGCCAGCGGGACCGCTTTTTACGAGCAGTACTTC.

The chain combines TRBV24-1 with TRBJ2-6; TRBD2 matches 8 bases. Germline V CDR1 and CDR2: KGHDR, SFDVKD. The CDR3 totals 15 residues. Trimming removed 9 bases from V and 1 base from J; junction bases left unmatched: 4. The CDR3 region is CATSSGPSGANVLTF. The CDR3 DNA reads as TGTGCCACCTCTAGCGGGCCATCTGGGGCCAACGTCCTGACTTTC.

The V gene is TRBV20-1, the J gene TRBJ1-1; the D is unclear. V was clipped by 3 bases and J by 1 base, with 15 bases between them. Germline CDR1 and CDR2: DFQATT and SNEGSKA (reference sequence). The CDR3 consists of 15 residues. CDR3 amino acids: CSARSIGKGNTEAFF. The CDR3, as DNA: TGCAGTGCTAGGAGTATTGGGAAGGGGAACACTGAAGCTTTCTTT.

This clonotype was counted between two and nine times. The V and J genes are TRBV3-1 and TRBJ2-1, with TRBD2 matching 7 bases. With V trimmed by 4 bases and J by 2 bases, 11 bases remained unmatched. Germline CDR1 LGHDT, CDR2 YNNKEL (reference sequence). The CDR3 covers 17 residues. Written as DNA, the CDR3 is TGTGCCAGCAGCCGAGACGGGGCGGGAGTAGCCTACAATGAGCAGTTCTTC. This sequence encodes CASSRDGAGVAYNEQFF.

The chain has TRBV15 and TRBJ2-7, with D possibly TRBD2 on 5 matching bases. The CDR3 has 16 amino acids. Germline CDR1 reads LNHNV; CDR2 reads YYDKDF (reference sequence). V lost 0 bases and J lost 6, with 18 bases in between. This CDR3 is CATSRDQRTTKIEQYF. DNA for the CDR3: TGTGCCACCAGCAGAGATCAGCGGACCACTAAAATCGAGCAGTACTTC.

The chain links TRBV10-3 to TRBJ1-1, with D unclear. V lost 6 bases and J lost 4, with 12 bases in between. This CDR3 spans 13 amino acids. Germline-derived CDR1 and CDR2 are ENHRY and SYGVKD. Here the CDR3 DNA reads TGTGCCATCAGGTGGCCCGAGGGCACTGAAGCTTTCTTT. Translated, it gives CAIRWPEGTEAFF.

The rearrangement links TRBV7-2 to TRBJ2-3; 8 bases agree with TRBD2. Germline V gives CDR1 SGHTA, CDR2 FQGNSA. This CDR3 is 17 amino acids long. J gave up 1 base and V 1 base, and 7 bases lay outside the gene matches. The CDR3: CASSLVGGRHRTDTQYF. CDR3 DNA: TGTGCCAGCAGCTTAGTTGGCGGGAGGCACCGCACAGATACGCAGTATTTT.

The chain links TRBV7-9 to TRBJ2-2; tentative D call: TRBD2 (6 bases). Per the germline V gene, CDR1 is SEHNR and CDR2 is FQNEAQ (reference sequence). The CDR3 contains 16 residues. Between the trimmed V and J ends, which lost 7 bases and 4 bases, there was a span of 19 bases. The CDR3 is CASNNGGGARTGELFF. The CDR3 DNA follows: TGTGCCAGCAACAATGGTGGCGGGGCGCGCACCGGGGAGCTGTTTTTT. The whole variable domain, filled in from reference TRBV7-9 and TRBJ2-2, reads DTGVSQNPRHKITKRGQNVTFRCDPISEHNRLYWYRQTLGQGPEFLTYFQNEAQLEKSRLLSDRFSAERPKGSFSTLEIQRTEQGDSAMYLCASNNGGGARTGELFFGEGSRLTVL.

A few counts support this clonotype. The rearrangement links TRBV11-2 to TRBJ2-5, with 7 bases identical to TRBD2. This CDR3 contains 17 residues. Per germline, CDR1 SGHAT and CDR2 FQNNGV. J lost 5 bases, V lost 5 bases, and 17 bases had no gene match. This CDR3 is CASSPRGSGLIRETQYF. Written as DNA, the CDR3 is TGTGCCAGCAGCCCCCGCGGTAGCGGGTTAATCAGGGAGACCCAGTACTTC.

The chain recombines TRBV6-5 with TRBJ2-6, with 7 bases identical to TRBD1. Germline trimming cut 5 bases from V and 1 base from J; bases unmatched to any gene: 8. The CDR3 totals 17 residues. The germline CDR1 and CDR2 sequences are MNHEY and SVGAGI. The CDR3 DNA sequence: TGTGCCAGCAGTCACCTGACAGGGAAGTCTGGGGCCAACGTCCTGACTTTC. Encoded protein: CASSHLTGKSGANVLTF.

This clonotype came up a few times. This rearrangement joins TRBV20-1 to TRBJ1-1; 9 positions match TRBD1. V was pared by 5 bases and J by 11 bases, with 9 bases of the junction left unmatched. CDR1 DFQATT and CDR2 SNEGSKA come from the germline V gene (reference sequence). The length of the CDR3 is 12 residues. The CDR3 nucleotides are TGCAGTGCTTCTAGACAGGGGGTCTACGCTTTCTTT. Residues: CSASRQGVYAFF.

This clonotype was counted ten times or more. The chain carries TRBV12-3 or TRBV12-4 and TRBJ2-2; TRBD2 aligns across 11 bases. Germline trimming cut 4 bases from V and 4 bases from J; bases unmatched to any gene: 8. This CDR3 comprises 17 residues. CDR3 DNA: TGTGCCAGCAGTTCCGTGGTAGCGGGAGGGGGCACCGGGGAGCTGTTTTTT. It encodes CASSSVVAGGGTGELFF.

The V and J genes are TRBV30 and TRBJ2-7, with 9 bases lining up with TRBD2. V dropped 0 bases and J dropped 3; count of bases not matched to a gene: 3. Germline V gives CDR1 GTSNPN, CDR2 SVGIG (reference sequence). The CDR3 is 14 amino acids. The CDR3: CAWSVISGGYEQYF. The CDR3 DNA reads TGTGCCTGGAGTGTTATTAGCGGGGGCTACGAGCAGTACTTC.

The genes are TRBV20-1 and TRBJ2-7, with 8 bases matching TRBD2. This CDR3 region has 14 residues. V trimming: 6 bases; J trimming: 0 bases; junction bases outside the gene matches: 7. CDR1 DFQATT and CDR2 SNEGSKA come from the germline V gene (reference sequence). The chain's CDR3 is CSALGRAGSYEQYF. The CDR3 nucleotides are TGCAGTGCACTCGGGAGGGCTGGCTCCTACGAGCAGTACTTC.

This clonotype was observed a few times. This rearrangement joins TRBV11-2 to TRBJ2-1, with 9 bases fitting TRBD1. Germline V gives CDR1 SGHAT, CDR2 FQNNGV. The CDR3 loop spans 15 amino acids. J was trimmed by 7 bases and V by 6 bases; bases with no gene match: 10. CDR3 sequence reads: CASSRGQGFGNEQFF. The CDR3 bases are TGTGCCAGCAGTAGAGGACAGGGGTTTGGGAATGAGCAGTTCTTC.

The table lists this clonotype with a few counts. This rearrangement joins TRBV6-5 to TRBJ2-2; D may be TRBD2 (5 bases). The CDR3 runs to 14 residues. The V gene's germline CDR1 is MNHEY and CDR2 SVGAGI. The germline V and J ends were trimmed by 1 base and 3 bases, with 6 bases remaining between them. The CDR3 nucleotides are TGTGCCAGCAGTTACTGGGGAGACACCGGGGAGCTGTTTTTT. Translation gives CASSYWGDTGELFF.